These 26 T cell receptor beta chains were sequenced from one sample in a study of cytomegalovirus exposure and HLA in healthy donors. The study ran its PCR with 60 Vbeta and 13 Jbeta primers. Only in-frame clones appear in the TCRdb table, and some are missing; sequencing was by immunoSEQ multiplex PCR. The table shows around 160,000 clones, with about 77% occurring only once. The sequenced sample was PBMCs. These receptors came from a woman in her forties in good health and CMV-seropositive.

This chain links TRBV7-9 with TRBJ2-7, with TRBD1 matching over 7 bases. V gave up 3 bases and J gave up 1 base; unmatched junction bases: 6. CDR1 is SEHNR and CDR2 is FQNEAQ in the germline V gene (reference sequence). This CDR3 is built from 15 residues. As DNA, the CDR3 is TGTGCCAGCAGCTTTATGGACAGGCTTTCCTACGAGCAGTACTTC. It specifies CASSFMDRLSYEQYF.

The V gene is TRBV5-1, the J gene TRBJ2-2; TRBD2 agrees at 10 bases. CDR1 is SGHRS, CDR2 YFSETQ, per germline. The CDR3 covers 15 residues. V trimming: 4 bases; J trimming: 6 bases; junction bases outside the gene matches: 6. The CDR3, as DNA: TGCGCCAGCAGCCCCCAGCGGGGGGGCGCCGGGGAGCTGTTTTTT. The encoded protein is CASSPQRGGAGELFF.

The chain employs TRBV7-2 and TRBJ2-2; 9 bases agree with TRBD2. The CDR3 extends over 14 amino acids. V lost 8 bases to trimming and J lost 9 bases; unmatched junction nucleotides: 10. From germline, CDR1 is SGHTA and CDR2 FQGNSA. In DNA form, the CDR3 reads TGTGCCAGCGGTCGGCGGGAGGGAGCTAGGGAGCTGTTTTTT. Its protein is CASGRREGARELFF.

This clone occurred once. The V call is TRBV18, the J call TRBJ1-1, with 9 bases aligning to TRBD1. With V trimmed by 3 bases and J by 4 bases, 6 bases remained unmatched. The germline gives CDR1 KGHSH, CDR2 LQKENI. This CDR3 has 15 residues. CDR3 coding DNA: TGTGCCAGCTCACCTGGGACAGGGTCGGTCACTGAAGCTTTCTTT. This codes for CASSPGTGSVTEAFF.

This chain links TRBV6-4 with TRBJ1-2; D gene uncertain. CDR1 and CDR2 (germline): MRHNA, SNTAGT. V was shortened by 0 bases and J by 6 bases, with 11 bases between the two germline ends. This CDR3 spans 14 amino acids. The CDR3 bases are TGTGCCAGCAGTGACTCAGGAGGGTCCGATGGCTACACCTTC. Its translation: CASSDSGGSDGYTF.

This clone was seen a few times. The rearrangement uses TRBV5-1 and TRBJ2-5; D ambiguous. V dropped 3 bases and J dropped 1 base, with 10 bases sitting between them. Germline V gene data show CDR1 as SGHRS and CDR2 as YFSETQ. The CDR3 is 14 residues long. CDR3 amino acids: CASSSTGPQETQYF. In DNA form, the CDR3 reads TGCGCCAGCAGCTCCACGGGTCCCCAAGAGACCCAGTACTTC. The complete variable domain, with remaining parts taken from reference TRBV5-1 and TRBJ2-5, reads KAGVTQTPRYLIKTRGQQVTLSCSPISGHRSVSWYQQTPGQGLQFLFEYFSETQRNKGNFPGRFSGRQFSNSRSEMNVSTLELGDSALYLCASSSTGPQETQYFGPGTRLLVL.

The chain carries TRBV19 and TRBJ2-7; a weak D match, TRBD1 (5 bases). Germline V gene sequence: CDR1 LNHDA, CDR2 SQIVND (reference sequence). The CDR3 is made up of 13 amino acids. V gave up 5 bases and J gave up 0 bases, with 8 bases separating them. CDR3 loop: CASSRQISYEQYF. DNA for the CDR3: TGTGCCAGTAGTCGACAGATCTCCTACGAGCAGTACTTC.

This sequence joins TRBV2 and TRBJ1-6, with TRBD1 identical over 10 bases. With V trimmed by 1 base and J by 10 bases, 4 bases remained unmatched. The germline CDR1 and CDR2 sequences are SNHLY and FYNNEI. This CDR3 is 15 amino acids long. The CDR3 DNA is TGTGCCAGCAGTGAAGGGGACAGGGGCGGCTCACCCCTCCACTTT. It is translated as CASSEGDRGGSPLHF.

This clone was seen at least ten times. The rearrangement links TRBV7-9 to TRBJ2-7; possible D gene TRBD1, 6 bases. Trimming left V 3 bases short and J 7 bases short, with 13 bases between. The germline V gene has CDR1 SEHNR and CDR2 FQNEAQ (reference sequence). This CDR3 spans 13 amino acids. CDR3 protein: CASSFRDTGEQYF. The CDR3, as DNA: TGTGCCAGCAGCTTCCGGGACACCGGGGAGCAGTACTTC.

This clone was seen only a few times. This chain uses TRBV11-3 with TRBJ2-1, with 9 bases aligning to TRBD1. The CDR3 is made up of 16 amino acids. V was clipped by 1 base and J by 4 bases; unmatched bases: 5. Germline CDR1 is SGHNT and CDR2 is YENEEA. CDR3 protein: CASSLVRGTGYNEQFF. For the CDR3, the DNA is TGTGCCAGCAGCTTAGTTAGGGGGACAGGGTACAATGAGCAGTTCTTC.

This clone was observed once. The chain couples TRBV12-5 to TRBJ2-7, with D possibly matching TRBD1 (6 bases). The V end was cut by 9 bases, the J end by 6 bases, with 15 bases between. Germline V gene sequence: CDR1 LGHNT, CDR2 FRNRAP. The CDR3 runs 12 residues. CDR3 sequence: CASQAGAGEQYF. The CDR3 DNA reads TGTGCTAGCCAGGCAGGGGCTGGCGAGCAGTACTTC.

The rearrangement joins TRBV7-8 to TRBJ1-3; unclear D gene. V was pared by 0 bases and J by 0 bases, with 6 bases between. There are 15 residues in the CDR3. Looked up from germline, CDR1 is SGHVS and CDR2 is FQNEAQ. Here the CDR3 reads CASSLAAYSGNTIYF. In nucleotides, the CDR3 is TGTGCCAGCAGCTTAGCAGCCTACTCTGGAAACACCATATATTTT.

The chain carries TRBV19 and TRBJ2-7; 8 nucleotides line up with TRBD1. CDR1 is LNHDA and CDR2 is SQIVND in the germline V gene (reference sequence). The CDR3 sequence is 14 residues long. V gave up 5 bases and J gave up 2 bases; unmatched junction bases: 5. The CDR3 spells CASSWGQVPYEQYF. CDR3 nucleotide sequence: TGTGCCAGTAGTTGGGGACAGGTCCCCTACGAGCAGTACTTC.

This chain connects TRBV19 to TRBJ1-5; D is undetermined. The CDR3 consists of 12 residues. Germline-derived CDR1 and CDR2 are LNHDA and SQIVND (reference sequence). Trimming left V 3 bases short and J 3 bases short, with 3 bases between. CDR3 sequence (DNA): TGTGCCAGTAGTATGGCCAATCAGCCCCAGCATTTT. The encoded protein is CASSMANQPQHF.

V gene TRBV6-5 combines with J gene TRBJ2-1, with D possibly matching TRBD2 (6 bases). Deletions cut 7 bases from V and 0 bases from J, with 13 bases between. Germline CDR1 MNHEY, CDR2 SVGAGI. The CDR3 loop spans 15 amino acids. The chain's CDR3 is CASIPGGSSYNEQFF. Here the CDR3 DNA reads TGTGCCAGCATACCCGGAGGGAGCTCCTACAATGAGCAGTTCTTC.

This clone occurred a few times. The chain has TRBV6-1 and TRBJ1-5; possible D gene TRBD1, 6 bases. The CDR3 totals 14 residues. V shed 6 bases and J shed 6 bases, with 15 bases lying between them. CDR1 is MNHNS, CDR2 SASEGT, per germline. The CDR3 DNA reads TGTGCCAGCAGGAACAGGGCTAGGGCTCAGCCCCAGCATTTT. Translating gives CASRNRARAQPQHF.

This rearrangement joins TRBV6-6 to TRBJ2-1; D remains unclear. This CDR3 spans 11 amino acids. Germline V gene sequence: CDR1 MNHNY, CDR2 SVGAGI (reference sequence). The germline V and J ends were trimmed by 5 bases and 9 bases, with 8 bases remaining between them. The CDR3 is CASSQELEQFF. CDR3 DNA sequence: TGTGCCAGCAGTCAAGAGCTTGAGCAGTTCTTC.

The chain uses TRBV5-6 and TRBJ2-7; 7 bases match TRBD2. CDR3 size: 16 residues. Looked up from germline, CDR1 is SGHDT and CDR2 is YYEEEE. Trimming at V came to 7 bases and at J to 1 base, leaving 14 bases not matched to a gene. The CDR3 DNA reads as TGTGCCAGCGGCCATTCCTTCGATAGCGGGTCCTACGAGCAGTACTTC. It is translated as CASGHSFDSGSYEQYF.

J is TRBJ1-3 and V is TRBV30; D remains ambiguous. Trimming took 0 bases from V and 4 from J, leaving 16 bases between them. Germline CDR1 and CDR2: GTSNPN and SVGIG (reference sequence). CDR3 length equals 16 residues. CDR3 sequence reads: CAWSVLHTGSGNTIYF. CDR3 coding DNA: TGTGCCTGGAGTGTACTCCACACGGGGAGCGGAAACACCATATATTTT.

The chain uses TRBV6-6 and TRBJ1-1, with a possible D match to TRBD1 (5 bases). This CDR3 region has 13 residues. V was cut by 2 bases and J by 4 bases, with 8 bases left in between. Germline CDR1 is MNHNY and CDR2 is SVGAGI (reference sequence). The CDR3 DNA reads as TGTGCCAGCAGTTACGGGGGGTTCACTGAAGCTTTCTTT. Translation: CASSYGGFTEAFF.

The chain recombines TRBV6-1 with TRBJ1-5; 8 bases map to TRBD1. Germline V gene data show CDR1 as MNHNS and CDR2 as SASEGT. Trimming at V came to 4 bases and at J to 2 bases, leaving 4 bases not matched to a gene. The CDR3 spans 15 residues. CDR3 sequence (DNA): TGTGCCAGCAGTGCAGACAGGGGAGGCAATCAGCCCCAGCATTTT. Its protein is CASSADRGGNQPQHF.

The chain has TRBV30 and TRBJ2-5, with 8 bases that match TRBD1. The end of the DNA fits TRBJ2-7 better, so the J call may be wrong. The CDR3 totals 14 residues. Germline V gene data show CDR1 as GTSNPN and CDR2 as SVGIG (reference sequence). The CDR3 DNA is TGTGCCTGGAGTCCATACCAGACAGGGGACGAGCAGTACTTC. Protein: CAWSPYQTGDEQYF.

DNA of the CDR3: TGTGCCAGCAGCTTAGGCTGGAGGCAGGGGCCTTCCTACGAGCAGTACTTC. It yields the protein CASSLGWRQGPSYEQYF. The chain recombines TRBV11-3 with TRBJ2-7, with D possibly being TRBD1 (6 bases). V was clipped by 1 base and J by 1 base, with 17 bases between them. Looked up from germline, CDR1 is SGHNT and CDR2 is YENEEA. CDR3 length: 17 amino acids.

CDR3 bases: TGCGCCAGCAGCCGCGAGCGGGGATCCGAAGCTTTCTTT. Protein product: CASSRERGSEAFF. The chain couples TRBV5-1 to TRBJ1-1, with D uncertain. CDR1 is SGHRS, CDR2 YFSETQ, per germline. Trimming cost V 4 bases and J 8 bases, with 15 bases left between them. The CDR3 runs 13 residues.

The genes are TRBV5-8 and TRBJ1-5; the match to TRBD1 covers 8 bases. J lost 0 bases, V lost 3 bases, and 2 bases had no gene match. This CDR3 spans 15 amino acids. Germline CDR1 SGHTS, CDR2 YDEGEE. CDR3 DNA: TGTGCCAGCAGCTCCGGGACAGGTAGCAATCAGCCCCAGCATTTT. Protein product: CASSSGTGSNQPQHF.

The rearrangement joins TRBV30 to TRBJ1-3; maybe TRBD1 (5 bases). The CDR3 is 14 amino acids. Trimming took off 2 bases at V and 4 bases at J, with 12 bases between the two ends. Germline V lookup: CDR1 GTSNPN, CDR2 SVGIG (reference sequence). The CDR3 is CAWSPVSGGNTIYF. The CDR3 DNA sequence: TGTGCCTGGAGTCCAGTATCAGGGGGAAACACCATATATTTT.